This T cell receptor beta chain was sequenced for a study of cytomegalovirus exposure and HLA in healthy donors. Use of 60 Vbeta and 13 Jbeta primers characterized the PCR. Some clones are missing from TCRdb's copy, which holds only in-frame ones; the method was immunoSEQ multiplex PCR. The table includes around 120,000 clones, around 81% detected once. Trimming stripped 1 base from V and 2 bases from J, with 14 bases between. Germline CDR1 and CDR2: SEHNR and FQNEAQ (reference sequence). The CDR3 is 16 amino acids. In this sample, this clone turned up a few times. Its antigen is still unknown. General observations from the study: Follow-up analysis found HLA locus-dependent TCR association rates, highest for DRB1 and lowest for HLA-C. In all likelihood, a cluster of highly shared sequence variants was a sequencing artifact. In a later analysis, at a false discovery rate of 0.05, about 17,000 TCR beta sequences matched HLA alleles.

This clonotype originated in a woman in her twenties or thirties in good health and CMV-seronegative. The chain has TRBV7-9 and TRBJ1-2; TRBD1 is a possible D gene (5 bases). The sequencing input was PBMCs. The CDR3 DNA sequence: TGTGCCAGCAGCTTAGGGAGCCGAGACAGAAACTATGGCTACACCTTC. Its protein product is CASSLGSRDRNYGYTF.